This section outlines one T cell receptor beta chain sequence together with its context. Its antigen remains unidentified. The primer mix had 60 Vbeta and 13 Jbeta primers. Using immunoSEQ multiplex PCR, the repertoire was profiled, and TCRdb retains in-frame clones only, with some absent. The data contain more than 30,000 clones, roughly 81% of them seen just once; the ten biggest clones take up less than 7%. This CDR3 contains 14 residues. CDR1 and CDR2 from the germline V gene are SGHNT and YYREEE (reference sequence). The V and J ends lost 4 bases and 6 bases, in that order; junction bases with no gene match: 6. These data belong to a study of cytomegalovirus exposure and HLA in healthy donors. Whole-study findings and limits: TCR beta V- and J-gene trimming, according to a later analysis, was linked to a missense DCLRE1C variant. Highly shared sequence variants in one cluster were likely a sequencing artifact. Information on immune exposure was restricted to one variable (CMV serostatus). There were fewer than 200 TCR beta chains listed as cytomegalovirus-associated.

The sequence was collected from a man aged 25-45 years in good health and CMV-seronegative. V usage is TRBV5-4 and J usage is TRBJ2-1, with 8 bases lining up with TRBD1. The specimen was PBMCs. The CDR3 DNA follows: TGTGCCAGCAGCCCAAGACAGGGGTCCAATGAGCAGTTCTTC. It codes for CASSPRQGSNEQFF. Filled out from reference TRBV5-4 and TRBJ2-1, the complete variable domain reads ETGVTQSPTHLIKTRGQQVTLRCSSQSGHNTVSWYQQALGQGPQFIFQYYREEENGRGNFPPRFSGLQFPNYSSELNVNALELDDSALYLCASSPRQGSNEQFFGPGTRLTVL.